A single sample gave rise to the 29 T cell receptor beta chains below, sequenced in a study of T cell changes during pregnancy in multiple sclerosis. TCRdb's table, derived via immunoSEQ multiplex PCR, lists solely in-frame clones and lacks some. The data contain 85,000 to 130,000 clones, roughly 92% of them singletons. Sequences were derived from peripheral blood, sampled in the second trimester of pregnancy. Every receptor here comes from a female donor with multiple sclerosis, enrolled in a pregnancy study.

DNA of the CDR3: TGTGCCAGCCACAGGGGAGTGAACACTGAAGCTTTCTTT. It encodes CASHRGVNTEAFF. The rearrangement links TRBV2 to TRBJ1-1, with 7 bases identical to TRBD1. Trimming took 8 bases from V and 0 from J; bases not matched to a gene: 3. CDR3 length equals 13 residues. Germline V lookup: CDR1 SNHLY, CDR2 FYNNEI.

The gene calls are TRBV27 and TRBJ1-1; TRBD1 agrees at 9 bases. This CDR3 comprises 12 residues. Trimming at V came to 6 bases and at J to 9 bases, leaving 5 bases not matched to a gene. Germline V CDR1 and CDR2: MNHEY, SMNVEV (reference sequence). DNA for the CDR3: TGTGCCAGCAGACCTGGACAGGGGAAAGCTTTCTTT. This gives the protein CASRPGQGKAFF.

This sequence joins TRBV4-2 and TRBJ2-2; D not certain. The CDR3 consists of 13 residues. Germline assignment: CDR1 LGHNA and CDR2 YNFKEQ. Trimming left V 4 bases short and J 4 bases short, with 7 bases between. In DNA form, the CDR3 reads TGTGCCAGCAGCCTTAGCCCCACCGGGGAGCTGTTTTTT. Residues: CASSLSPTGELFF.

The chain has TRBV5-4 and TRBJ1-2, with 9 bases that match TRBD1. The length of the CDR3 is 15 residues. Germline V gene lookup returns CDR1 SGHNT and CDR2 YYREEE (reference sequence). V was pared by 3 bases and J by 4 bases, with 7 bases of the junction left unmatched. The CDR3 region is CASSSRQGDVYGYTF. The CDR3 DNA reads as TGTGCCAGCAGCTCGAGACAGGGGGATGTCTATGGCTACACCTTC.

The V call is TRBV6-5, the J call TRBJ2-1, with 10 bases fitting TRBD2. Trimming removed 0 bases from V and 6 bases from J; junction bases left unmatched: 2. The CDR3 extends over 15 amino acids. Germline CDR1 reads MNHEY; CDR2 reads SVGAGI. The CDR3 sequence is CASSYSRLAGNEQFF. The CDR3 DNA is TGTGCCAGCAGTTACTCGAGACTAGCGGGCAATGAGCAGTTCTTC.

V usage is TRBV11-2 and J usage is TRBJ2-7; 8 positions agree with TRBD1. The V gene's germline CDR1 is SGHAT and CDR2 FQNNGV. Trimming removed 6 bases from V and 6 bases from J; junction bases left unmatched: 13. The CDR3 contains 15 residues. The DNA of the CDR3 is TGTGCCAGCAGGACGTTCCGGGACAGGAGAACCGAGCAGTACTTC. Translation gives CASRTFRDRRTEQYF.

The sample holds one count of this clone. The rearrangement links TRBV2 to TRBJ1-1, with 9 bases matching TRBD1. The germline gives CDR1 SNHLY, CDR2 FYNNEI. The length of the CDR3 is 15 residues. V lost 6 bases, J lost 1 base, and 6 bases stayed unmatched. CDR3: CASRPGTGRNTEAFF. The CDR3 DNA reads as TGTGCCAGCAGGCCCGGGACAGGGAGGAACACTGAAGCTTTCTTT.

The chain is built from TRBV18 and TRBJ2-7; 7 positions agree with TRBD1. V lost 3 bases to trimming and J lost 5 bases; unmatched junction nucleotides: 10. This CDR3 region has 15 residues. Germline lookup yields CDR1 KGHSH and CDR2 LQKENI. DNA of the CDR3: TGTGCCAGCTCACCTCTGACAGGGATTCTAAACGAGCAGTACTTC. Protein sequence: CASSPLTGILNEQYF.

This rearrangement joins TRBV19 to TRBJ1-5, with 8 nucleotides matching TRBD1. J was trimmed by 5 bases and V by 3 bases; bases with no gene match: 12. The germline CDR1 and CDR2 sequences are LNHDA and SQIVND (reference sequence). The CDR3 covers 17 residues. CDR3 sequence (DNA): TGTGCCAGTAGTATCCCCGGGACAGGTACCCGTTATCAGCCCCAGCATTTT. Its translation: CASSIPGTGTRYQPQHF.

V is TRBV10-3 and J is TRBJ2-7; 13 positions agree with TRBD2. The CDR3 totals 18 residues. Unmatched junction bases numbered 11, after V lost 4 bases and J lost 2 bases. Germline lookup yields CDR1 ENHRY and CDR2 SYGVKD. CDR3 protein: CAISGRGLAGARAYEQYF. CDR3 DNA sequence: TGTGCCATCAGTGGACGAGGACTAGCGGGGGCCAGGGCCTACGAGCAGTACTTC.

Only one count was recorded for this clone. The chain couples TRBV9 to TRBJ2-1; TRBD1 agrees at 8 bases. The germline V gene has CDR1 SGDLS and CDR2 YYNGEE. The CDR3 spans 13 residues. V shed 3 bases and J 8 bases; nucleotides not matched to a gene: 4. CDR3 DNA: TGTGCCAGCAGCGGGGGACAGGAGCATGAGCAGTTCTTC. Protein sequence: CASSGGQEHEQFF. Combining the CDR3 with reference TRBV9 and TRBJ2-1 gives the whole variable domain DSGVTQTPKHLITATGQRVTLRCSPRSGDLSVYWYQQSLDQGLQFLIQYYNGEERAKGNILERFSAQQFPDLHSELNLSSLELGDSALYFCASSGGQEHEQFFGPGTRLTVL.

The gene calls are TRBV6-5 and TRBJ1-4, with TRBD1 matching 11 bases. The CDR3 sequence is 13 residues long. Germline values: CDR1 MNHEY, CDR2 SVGAGI. The trim removed 6 bases at V and 6 bases at J, leaving 0 bases unmatched. The CDR3 bases are TGTGCCAGCAGGGGACAGGGGGATGAAAAACTGTTTTTT. Encoded protein: CASRGQGDEKLFF.

CDR3 coding DNA: TGTGCCAGCAGCACGGGTTTGGAGGGCCTTTCTGGTGAGCAGTTCTTC. Amino acid sequence: CASSTGLEGLSGEQFF. The chain is built from TRBV11-3 and TRBJ2-1; D possibly corresponds to TRBD2 (6 bases). The CDR3 has 16 amino acids. Germline CDR1 and CDR2: SGHNT and YENEEA. With 5 bases removed from V and 9 bases from J, the gap between germline ends came to 23 bases.

V usage is TRBV5-1 and J usage is TRBJ1-1; D might be TRBD1 (5 bases). Germline V gene sequence: CDR1 SGHRS, CDR2 YFSETQ. The CDR3 contains 15 residues. Trimming took 1 base from V and 4 from J, leaving 14 bases between them. The CDR3 loop is CASSLPLGGRTEAFF. CDR3 bases: TGCGCCAGCAGCTTGCCCTTGGGGGGACGCACTGAAGCTTTCTTT.

The chain combines TRBV11-3 with TRBJ1-1, with D unclear. This CDR3 is built from 13 residues. V was shortened by 0 bases and J by 9 bases, with 11 bases between the two germline ends. CDR1 SGHNT and CDR2 YENEEA come from the germline V gene. The chain's CDR3 is CASSLELGSKAFF. CDR3 nucleotide sequence: TGTGCCAGCAGCTTAGAGTTGGGTAGCAAAGCTTTCTTT.

V and J are TRBV28 and TRBJ1-2, with D perhaps TRBD1 (5 bases). The CDR3 is 16 amino acids. CDR1 MDHEN and CDR2 SYDVKM come from the germline V gene. V was pared by 6 bases and J by 0 bases, with 17 bases between. CDR3 in DNA: TGTGCCAGCAGCCCACCAACGACAGTTTCTAACTATGGCTACACCTTC. Translated, it gives CASSPPTTVSNYGYTF.

This clone was detected only once. The CDR3 reads CASSRMSGTDTQYF. The DNA for the CDR3 is TGTGCCAGTAGTAGGATGTCGGGGACTGATACGCAGTATTTT. The chain uses TRBV19 and TRBJ2-3; D may be TRBD2 (6 bases). This CDR3 region has 14 residues. Deletions cut 4 bases from V and 6 bases from J, with 14 bases between. Germline values: CDR1 LNHDA, CDR2 SQIVND (reference sequence).

The chain uses TRBV2 and TRBJ1-1, with D maybe TRBD1 (5 bases). The CDR3 sequence is 14 residues long. Germline loops: CDR1 SNHLY, CDR2 FYNNEI. V shed 6 bases and J shed 1 base, with 12 bases lying between them. In DNA form, the CDR3 reads TGTGCCAGCAGGGACAAACGGTCGAACACTGAAGCTTTCTTT. It specifies CASRDKRSNTEAFF.

This clone was seen just once. Germline is not matched at one junction end, which may reflect a read error. The gene calls are TRBV7-9 and TRBJ2-7; the match to TRBD1 covers 7 bases. The V gene's germline CDR1 is SEHNR and CDR2 FQNEAQ (reference sequence). CDR3 size: 15 residues. The CDR3, as DNA: TGTGCCAGCAGGAGTAACAGGGGTTTGTCCTCCGAGCAGTACTTC. This translates into CASRSNRGLSSEQYF.

The J gene is TRBJ2-7, the V gene TRBV10-1; TRBD2 aligns across 10 bases. The germline gives CDR1 WNHNN, CDR2 SYGVQD (reference sequence). The CDR3 has 16 residues. V gave up 3 bases and J gave up 0 bases; unmatched junction bases: 5. CDR3 bases: TGCGCCAGCAGTGAAGGGACTAGCGTTCCCTCCTACGAGCAGTACTTC. It specifies CASSEGTSVPSYEQYF.

CDR3 DNA: TGTGCCTGGAGTTTCGACAGGGTTCGCTCTTCACCCCTCCACTTT. Its protein product is CAWSFDRVRSSPLHF. The chain combines TRBV30 with TRBJ1-6; 7 bases agree with TRBD1. The CDR3 has 15 residues. Germline values: CDR1 GTSNPN, CDR2 SVGIG (reference sequence). Trimming cost V 2 bases and J 9 bases; bases outside gene matches: 10.

This clone was found once. The genes are TRBV13 and TRBJ2-3; 7 bases match TRBD2. Germline CDR1 is PRHDT and CDR2 is FYEKMQ (reference sequence). The CDR3 covers 16 residues. The V segment lost 3 bases and the J segment 1 base; nucleotides outside the gene matches: 7. This CDR3 reads CASSLGGGAGTDTQYF. CDR3 DNA: TGTGCCAGCAGCTTGGGGGGGGGTGCAGGCACAGATACGCAGTATTTT.

In this sample, this clone turned up once. The chain recombines TRBV7-8 with TRBJ2-5, with 7 bases that match TRBD2. V gave up 2 bases and J gave up 5 bases; unmatched junction bases: 8. This CDR3 is 15 amino acids long. CDR1 is SGHVS, CDR2 FQNEAQ, per germline. CDR3 nucleotide sequence: TGTGCCAGCAGCTTACGGGTGTTGGGAGGGGAGACCCAGTACTTC. It specifies CASSLRVLGGETQYF.

The gene calls are TRBV5-1 and TRBJ2-2; D is unclear. V was shortened by 4 bases and J by 4 bases, with 14 bases between the two germline ends. Germline V gives CDR1 SGHRS, CDR2 YFSETQ. The CDR3 is made up of 15 amino acids. In DNA, the CDR3 is TGCGCCAGCAGCCAACGGGTAGGCGGCACCGGGGAGCTGTTTTTT. Amino acid sequence: CASSQRVGGTGELFF. Full variable domain (remainder filled in from reference TRBV5-1 and TRBJ2-2): KAGVTQTPRYLIKTRGQQVTLSCSPISGHRSVSWYQQTPGQGLQFLFEYFSETQRNKGNFPGRFSGRQFSNSRSEMNVSTLELGDSALYLCASSQRVGGTGELFFGEGSRLTVL.

This chain joins TRBV11-3 and TRBJ2-1, with 10 bases lining up with TRBD2. Germline-derived CDR1 and CDR2 are SGHNT and YENEEA. This CDR3 contains 16 residues. V was pared by 1 base and J by 9 bases, with 9 bases of the junction left unmatched. The CDR3: CASSLGGSGGGREQFF. The CDR3, as DNA: TGTGCCAGCAGCTTAGGAGGGAGCGGGGGGGGTCGTGAGCAGTTCTTC.

This chain links TRBV5-1 with TRBJ2-5; D unresolved. This CDR3 is built from 13 residues. The germline V gene has CDR1 SGHRS and CDR2 YFSETQ. Trimming pared 1 base from V and 5 bases from J, leaving 9 bases between. CDR3 DNA sequence: TGCGCCAGCAGCTTGTCAGGTGGGGAGACCCAGTACTTC. Protein product: CASSLSGGETQYF.

The rearrangement links TRBV28 to TRBJ2-1; 7 bases fit TRBD1. Germline V gene data show CDR1 as MDHEN and CDR2 as SYDVKM. V was clipped by 2 bases and J by 1 base; unmatched bases: 5. The CDR3 is 16 residues long. In nucleotides, the CDR3 is TGTGCCAGCAGTTTAACAGGGGCTAGGTCCTACAATGAGCAGTTCTTC. This gives the protein CASSLTGARSYNEQFF.

The V and J genes are TRBV11-2 and TRBJ1-1; D unresolved. Germline V gene lookup returns CDR1 SGHAT and CDR2 FQNNGV. CDR3 length equals 14 residues. V was pared by 2 bases and J by 2 bases, with 9 bases between. In nucleotides, the CDR3 is TGTGCCAGCAGCTTATACGGGAAAAACACTGAAGCTTTCTTT. This encodes CASSLYGKNTEAFF.

The CDR3 nucleotides are TGTGCCAGCAGGTCGGGACTTGATACGCAGTATTTT. Translating gives CASRSGLDTQYF. This chain links TRBV6-5 with TRBJ2-3, with TRBD2 as a possible D gene (6 bases). The CDR3 consists of 12 residues. Germline V gene data show CDR1 as MNHEY and CDR2 as SVGAGI. The V end lost 6 bases, the J end lost 6 bases, and 10 bases lay between the germline ends.